These 24 T cell receptor beta chains were sequenced from one sample in a study of blood T cell repertoires in COVID-19 (dated by TCRdb to about 2020). To prepare the library, the immunoSEQ multiplex PCR assay was applied. TCRdb obtained this table from immuneACCESS and retained in-frame rearrangements with V and J assigned. These tables miss some clones; where compared with another copy, unresolved V genes account for less than half of the shortfall, and the remainder is unexplained. The sample yields about 330,000 clones; around nine tenths were counted once. The ten most abundant clones make up about 3.9% of the sample. The sample was peripheral blood. The receptors come from a woman aged 45-65 years with active or convalescent COVID-19.

This rearrangement joins TRBV5-4 to TRBJ2-1, with D possibly TRBD1 on 5 matching bases. The CDR3 runs 15 residues. Trimming shortened V by 4 bases and J by 4 bases, and 15 bases separated the two germline ends. Germline V lookup: CDR1 SGHNT, CDR2 YYREEE (reference sequence). The CDR3 DNA reads as TGTGCCAGCAGCCCCGGCAGGGTGGCTTACAATGAGCAGTTCTTC. This gives the protein CASSPGRVAYNEQFF. Full variable domain (outside the CDR3, taken from reference TRBV5-4 and TRBJ2-1): ETGVTQSPTHLIKTRGQQVTLRCSSQSGHNTVSWYQQALGQGPQFIFQYYREEENGRGNFPPRFSGLQFPNYSSELNVNALELDDSALYLCASSPGRVAYNEQFFGPGTRLTVL.

This rearrangement joins TRBV4-1 to TRBJ1-1, with 10 positions matching TRBD1. The V gene's germline CDR1 is MGHRA and CDR2 YSYEKL. The junction had 12 bases not matched to a gene; V was cut back by 4 bases and J by 4 bases. There are 17 residues in the CDR3. The CDR3 bases are TGCGCCAGCAGCCGGGACAGGGGTGAGAGTGAGGGCACTGAAGCTTTCTTT. Translating it yields CASSRDRGESEGTEAFF.

The V and J genes are TRBV3-1 (or the pseudogene TRBV3-2) and TRBJ2-7; 9 bases agree with TRBD1. There are 15 residues in the CDR3. CDR1 is LGHDT and CDR2 is YNNKEL in the germline V gene (reference sequence). The V and J ends lost 4 bases and 6 bases, in that order; junction bases with no gene match: 10. The CDR3 here is CASSRNTGGASEQYF. The CDR3 DNA follows: TGTGCCAGCAGCCGCAACACAGGGGGCGCATCCGAGCAGTACTTC.

The chain uses TRBV28 and TRBJ2-7; D may be TRBD2 (5 bases). V was clipped by 3 bases and J by 0 bases, with 9 bases between them. Germline CDR1 is MDHEN and CDR2 is SYDVKM. The CDR3 has 14 residues. The CDR3 protein is CASSLYGISYEQYF. The CDR3, as DNA: TGTGCCAGCAGTTTGTACGGGATCTCCTACGAGCAGTACTTC.

V and J are TRBV30 and TRBJ1-1, with 9 bases that match TRBD1. CDR3 length: 12 residues. The J segment lost 7 bases and the V segment lost 5 bases, leaving 5 bases of the junction unmatched. Germline assignment: CDR1 GTSNPN and CDR2 SVGIG (reference sequence). Written as DNA, the CDR3 is TGTGCCTGGGGACAGGGGACAGGTGAAGCTTTCTTT. This codes for CAWGQGTGEAFF.

This clone has only a few counts. The CDR3 sequence: CASSSLGLAFDEQFF. CDR3 nucleotide sequence: TGTGCCAGCAGTTCTCTGGGACTAGCTTTCGATGAGCAGTTCTTC. The genes are TRBV6-5 and TRBJ2-1, with TRBD2 identical over 9 bases. This CDR3 is built from 15 residues. V lost 4 bases, J lost 8 bases, and 9 bases stayed unmatched. Germline V CDR1 and CDR2: MNHEY, SVGAGI.

The rearrangement uses TRBV2 and TRBJ1-2; TRBD1 is a possible D gene (6 bases). Looked up from germline, CDR1 is SNHLY and CDR2 is FYNNEI. The V end was cut by 1 base, the J end by 5 bases, with 23 bases between. This CDR3 has 18 amino acids. DNA for the CDR3: TGTGCCAGCAGTGAAGACAGTCTATGGGGCAGGGGTGTATATGGCTACACCTTC. Translated: CASSEDSLWGRGVYGYTF.

The table lists this clone with a count of one. The genes are TRBV4-1 and TRBJ2-3; tentative D call: TRBD2 (5 bases). This CDR3 spans 15 amino acids. Germline CDR1 MGHRA, CDR2 YSYEKL. The germline V and J ends were trimmed by 3 bases and 3 bases, with 13 bases remaining between them. The CDR3 reads CASSHLAEMTDTQYF. Written as DNA, the CDR3 is TGCGCCAGCAGCCATCTAGCTGAAATGACAGATACGCAGTATTTT.

The V call is TRBV28, the J call TRBJ1-5; the D gene is possibly TRBD1 (6 bases). The CDR3 has 16 amino acids. Germline V gene sequence: CDR1 MDHEN, CDR2 SYDVKM. V was shortened by 4 bases and J by 0 bases, with 13 bases between the two germline ends. In DNA, the CDR3 is TGTGCCAGCAGTTCGGACAGCCAATATAGCAATCAGCCCCAGCATTTT. Its protein is CASSSDSQYSNQPQHF.

V is TRBV5-1 and J is TRBJ1-1, with D unresolved. Trimming shortened V by 0 bases and J by 3 bases, and 6 bases separated the two germline ends. The CDR3 has 13 amino acids. Per the germline V gene, CDR1 is SGHRS and CDR2 is YFSETQ. The CDR3 spells CASSLVVDTEAFF. CDR3 nucleotide sequence: TGCGCCAGCAGCTTGGTAGTGGACACTGAAGCTTTCTTT.

This clone was seen a few times. The chain uses TRBV30 and TRBJ1-5; D is ambiguous. This CDR3 has 13 amino acids. The V end lost 1 base, the J end lost 4 bases, and 8 bases lay between the germline ends. Germline V gene lookup returns CDR1 GTSNPN and CDR2 SVGIG (reference sequence). The CDR3: CAWSASGNQPQHF. CDR3 nucleotides: TGTGCCTGGAGTGCATCAGGTAATCAGCCCCAGCATTTT.

The gene calls are TRBV5-1 and TRBJ2-7; TRBD1 agrees at 12 bases. J gave up 5 bases and V 0 bases, and 6 bases lay outside the gene matches. Germline V CDR1 and CDR2: SGHRS, YFSETQ. This CDR3 spans 16 amino acids. The chain's CDR3 is CASSLGPGQGAHEQYF. The CDR3 DNA sequence: TGCGCCAGCAGCTTGGGTCCGGGACAGGGGGCCCACGAGCAGTACTTC.

V gene TRBV6-2 or TRBV6-3 combines with J gene TRBJ2-5, with 9 bases lining up with TRBD2. CDR1 is MNHEY, CDR2 SVGEGT, per germline. The CDR3 is 18 residues long. V was clipped by 2 bases and J by 5 bases; unmatched bases: 15. CDR3 DNA: TGTGCCAGCAGTTACGATTTGTATGGCGGGGGGGCCCGGGAGACCCAGTACTTC. Its protein product is CASSYDLYGGGARETQYF.

This rearrangement joins TRBV19 to TRBJ1-1; D is undetermined. The length of the CDR3 is 13 residues. Trimming stripped 5 bases from V and 0 bases from J, with 7 bases between. Germline V gene data show CDR1 as LNHDA and CDR2 as SQIVND (reference sequence). CDR3 protein: CASSPRMNTEAFF. In DNA, the CDR3 is TGTGCCAGTAGTCCGCGGATGAACACTGAAGCTTTCTTT.

CDR3 region: CASSVRDSSAYEQYF. The CDR3 DNA reads as TGTGCCAGCAGTGTGAGGGACAGCTCGGCCTACGAGCAGTACTTC. The chain combines TRBV27 with TRBJ2-7; TRBD1 matches 7 bases. The J segment lost 2 bases and the V segment lost 5 bases, leaving 9 bases of the junction unmatched. The length of the CDR3 is 15 residues. Germline loops: CDR1 MNHEY, CDR2 SMNVEV (reference sequence).

As for this clone: The junction shows a germline mismatch at one end, possibly a read error. This rearrangement joins TRBV7-8 to TRBJ2-3; TRBD2 aligns across 14 bases. The germline CDR1 and CDR2 sequences are SGHVS and FQNEAQ. This CDR3 contains 15 residues. The DNA of the CDR3 is TGTGCCAGCAGCTTAGAAGGGACTAGCGGGGGTCGGAGACGTTTT. Amino acid sequence: CASSLEGTSGGRRRF. The complete variable domain, with remaining parts taken from reference TRBV7-8 and TRBJ2-3, reads GAGVSQSPRYKVAKRGQDVALRCDPISGHVSLFWYQQALGQGPEFLTYFQNEAQLDKSGLPSDRFFAERPEGSVSTLKIQRTQQEDSAVYLCASSLEGTSGGRRRFGPGTRLTVL.

The chain employs TRBV18 and TRBJ1-1; D possibly corresponds to TRBD1 (5 bases). Trimming removed 1 base from V and 1 base from J, with 19 bases in between. Germline V CDR1 and CDR2: KGHSH, LQKENI. CDR3 length: 18 amino acids. CDR3 sequence (DNA): TGTGCCAGCTCACCACTGGTAGGGGCCGGTCTAGAGAACACTGAAGCTTTCTTT. This codes for CASSPLVGAGLENTEAFF.

The chain is built from TRBV5-4 and TRBJ1-2, with 12 bases identical to TRBD1. CDR1 and CDR2 (germline): SGHNT, YYREEE (reference sequence). V shed 0 bases and J 7 bases; nucleotides not matched to a gene: 4. The CDR3 runs 15 residues. Here the CDR3 reads CASSLGGQGARGYTF. DNA for the CDR3: TGTGCCAGCAGCTTGGGGGGACAGGGGGCGCGTGGCTACACCTTC.

The CDR3 here is CASSPKTEGTIYF. The DNA of the CDR3 is TGTGCCAGCTCCCCTAAGACAGAAGGCACCATATATTTT. This rearrangement joins TRBV18 to TRBJ1-3; possibly TRBD1 for D (5 bases). Trimming shortened V by 6 bases and J by 9 bases, and 15 bases separated the two germline ends. The germline gives CDR1 KGHSH, CDR2 LQKENI. The CDR3 loop spans 13 amino acids.

V is TRBV3-1 (or the pseudogene TRBV3-2) and J is TRBJ1-1, with 7 bases lining up with TRBD1. V gave up 6 bases and J gave up 8 bases; unmatched junction bases: 3. Germline values: CDR1 LGHDT, CDR2 YNNKEL (reference sequence). This CDR3 has 11 amino acids. The CDR3 DNA follows: TGTGCCAGCAGGGGGGGACAGGAAGCTTTCTTT. Its protein product is CASRGGQEAFF.

This chain connects TRBV9 to TRBJ2-1; 10 nucleotides align to TRBD2. The germline V gene has CDR1 SGDLS and CDR2 YYNGEE. Trimming at V came to 0 bases and at J to 8 bases, leaving 11 bases not matched to a gene. CDR3 length: 17 residues. Here the CDR3 reads CASSVGFLAGVTDEQFF. In DNA form, the CDR3 reads TGTGCCAGCAGCGTAGGTTTTCTAGCGGGAGTAACGGATGAGCAGTTCTTC.

This chain connects TRBV6-5 to TRBJ2-7; 7 nucleotides align to TRBD2. This CDR3 comprises 13 residues. Trimming at V came to 10 bases and at J to 0 bases, leaving 6 bases not matched to a gene. Germline values: CDR1 MNHEY, CDR2 SVGAGI. This CDR3 reads CANRGVSSYEQYF. For the CDR3, the DNA is TGTGCCAACCGGGGGGTCAGCTCCTACGAGCAGTACTTC.

CDR3 DNA: TGTGCCAGCAGTTCGCCGACAGGGGGCATCACTGAAGCTTTCTTT. This sequence encodes CASSSPTGGITEAFF. The chain recombines TRBV27 with TRBJ1-1; TRBD1 agrees at 10 bases. CDR3 length: 15 residues. V gave up 4 bases and J gave up 4 bases; unmatched junction bases: 6. From germline, CDR1 is MNHEY and CDR2 SMNVEV (reference sequence).

The chain has TRBV24-1 and TRBJ2-5, with 8 nucleotides matching TRBD1. V trimming: 2 bases; J trimming: 3 bases; junction bases outside the gene matches: 4. The length of the CDR3 is 15 residues. Per the germline V gene, CDR1 is KGHDR and CDR2 is SFDVKD. The CDR3 bases are TGTGCCACCAGTGATTCCGGGACAGGAAAAGAGACCCAGTACTTC. It yields the protein CATSDSGTGKETQYF.